The T cell receptor beta chain under discussion was sequenced for a study of T cell responses to AZD1222 COVID-19 vaccine. Study context: Timing groups of about 4 and about 12 weeks for second doses were pooled. Study-wide results and limits: Once two AZD1222 doses were given, Spike-specific TCR breadth and depth went up. Repertoire samples came only from after the peak T cell response. Clonal diversity may have been underestimated, and the donors were mostly white British, with more females than males.

Produced via immunoSEQ multiplex PCR; TCRdb's table is partial and in-frame only. The data show 100,000 to 140,000 clones, with around 89% seen just once and 6% to 7% held by the top ten. As for this clone: Its target is unknown.

CDR1 KGHDR and CDR2 SFDVKD come from the germline V gene. The length of the CDR3 is 15 residues. V lost 4 bases and J lost 5, with 14 bases in between. Source: peripheral blood, taken on day 0 of AZD1222 vaccination. The chain links TRBV24-1 to TRBJ1-5; no clear D gene. This receptor was taken from an adult in good health. This chain's CDR3 is CATSEKRSGYQPQHF. DNA for the CDR3: TGTGCCACCAGTGAGAAACGGAGCGGGTATCAGCCCCAGCATTTT.